Listed below are T cell receptor beta chains from one sample, sequenced in a study of T-cell memory formation after mild COVID-19. TCRdb itself ran the 5' RACE reads through MiXCR, one entry per CDR3 protein. The sample has about 100,000 distinct CDR3 sequences; around 10% are singletons. Sequenced: PBMCs or a T cell subset sorted from them (not recorded which). The receptor source for this set is a man between 18 and 35 years old who had mild COVID-19 (a few samples of this study predate the infection). Cell type and time point are not known. CDR3s include the opening cysteine and the closing phenylalanine or tryptophan. Part of the rows lack a size; the others show once, few, many or a class for expanded clones.

>16|few|TRBV11-1
CASSDRPGLIADTQYF
>16|many|TRBV4-1
CASSQDRQGAFYGYTF
>13|few|TRBV12-3/TRBV12-4
CASSFLSGNTIYF
>13|few|TRBV27
CASSMTGSYEQYF
>15|.|TRBV7-9
CASSLGQGTGYEQFF
>16|few|TRBV6-2/TRBV6-3
CASRTPETGLYNEQFF
>20|few|TRBV4-2
CASSPAPGQGEYSSYNEQFF
>13|few|TRBV12-3/TRBV12-4
CASSLGVGPEQYF
>16|few|TRBV4-2
CASSQDVRGDNSPLHF
>16|many|TRBV2
CASSEVLAGAQETQYF
>15|few|TRBV5-8
CASSHGTGGHGELFF
>13|.|TRBV19
CASTSDRVNGYTF
>17|few|TRBV5-4
CASSLPGHFDLADTQYF
>15|few|TRBV7-2
CASSLSGGAGETQYF
>17|few|TRBV7-2
CASSLRTGGNLGNTIYF
>15|few|TRBV5-1
CASSLAGTFNQPQHF
>16|few|TRBV11-2
CASTPPGGGALGEQYF
>15|few|TRBV7-9
CASSLVSLMNSPLHF
>12|few|TRBV29-1
CSVVSTQETQYF
>13|few|TRBV12-3/TRBV12-4
CASSFHRSYEQYF
>15|few|TRBV9
CASSVKQGVGEKLFF
>14|few|TRBV7-9
CASSYQQGMEGYTF
>15|.|TRBV12-3/TRBV12-4
CASIQTWSGVDTQYF
>13|.|TRBV20-1
CSAPRGMDTEAFF
>13|few|TRBV4-3
CASSQRPGVGYTF
>14|few|TRBV28
CASSLVWLNTEAFF
>13|few|TRBV12-5
CASGFGVSYEQYF
>14|.|TRBV29-1
CSVVPRGAQETQYF
>12|few|TRBV11-2
CASSPVFEGAFF
>15|.|TRBV3-1
CASSQRTGAENIQYF
>14|.|TRBV7-9
CASRQGQITGELFF
>14|.|TRBV5-1
CASKAFSGRYEQYF
>14|.|TRBV4-1
CAWGPADSNQPQHF
>15|.|TRBV6-6
CASSHLGARRETQYF
>17|many|TRBV5-1
CASSLGLAGAGDNEQFF
>14|.|TRBV7-9
CASSLDRGNQPQHF
>15|many|TRBV20-1
CSARDVRLAGDEQFF
>15|many|TRBV5-1
CASSLLGNSNQPQHF
>15|.|TRBV6-5
CASSQGDRPNTEAFF
>15|few|TRBV6-5
CASSQGDSLYSPLHF
>16|.|TRBV20-1
CSAWDRGFNSNQPQHF
>15|.|TRBV4-2
CASSRPLGQGAGYTF
>14|.|TRBV27
CASSLRQAGEKLFF
>14|.|TRBV14
CASSQGGGWTEAFF
>17|.|TRBV6-6
CASSEMGTGGFPQPQHF
>18|few|TRBV9
CASSVGLAGGVNTGELFF
>15|few|TRBV4-3
CASSPTTGGGETQYF
>15|.|TRBV4-2
CASSQYMAETYEQYF
>16|few|TRBV6-5
CASSYPSGRDQETQYF
>14|.|TRBV10-3
CAISESGTGGEQYF
>12|many|TRBV5-5
CASSLGGGELFF
>15|few|TRBV7-9
CASSPEGVGNQPQHF
>13|.|TRBV12-3/TRBV12-4
CASSLGAVNEQFF
>16|.|TRBV27
CASSFPHRSSYNEQFF
>14|.|TRBV28
CASRSTGGFQPQHF